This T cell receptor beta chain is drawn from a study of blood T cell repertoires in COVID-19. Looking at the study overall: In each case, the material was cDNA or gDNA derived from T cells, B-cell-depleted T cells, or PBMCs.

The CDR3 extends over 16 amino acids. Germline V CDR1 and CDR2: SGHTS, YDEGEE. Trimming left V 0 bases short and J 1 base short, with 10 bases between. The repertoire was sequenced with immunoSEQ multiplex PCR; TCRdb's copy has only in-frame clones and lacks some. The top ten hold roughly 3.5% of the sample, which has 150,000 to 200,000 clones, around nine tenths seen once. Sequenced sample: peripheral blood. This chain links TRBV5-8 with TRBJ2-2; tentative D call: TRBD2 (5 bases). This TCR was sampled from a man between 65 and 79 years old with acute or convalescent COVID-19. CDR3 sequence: CASSLEDWRNTGELFF. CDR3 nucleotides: TGTGCCAGCAGCTTGGAGGACTGGAGGAACACCGGGGAGCTGTTTTTT.